This TCR beta chain stems from a study of CD4 T cells in relation to SARS-CoV-2 and coronaviruses. Points from the study as a whole: Memory recall responses, not primary responses primed in culture, are what the assay detects.

Worth noting for this clone: The target antigen is unknown.

Unexposed donor CD4+ T cells date from about 2011-2019, before the COVID-19 pandemic. Profiled with immunoSEQ multiplex PCR; TCRdb holds only in-frame clones, not every one. Of under 65,000 clones in the sample, 86% were seen once. The source of this sequence is a human donor in good health. Sequences were obtained from memory CD4+ T cells from PBMCs.

CDR3 sequence reads: CASSEQGARTDDDQPQHF. CDR3 DNA sequence: TGTGCCAGCAGTGAACAGGGGGCCAGAACCGACGATGATCAGCCCCAGCATTTT. The chain couples TRBV2 to TRBJ1-5; 8 nucleotides align to TRBD1. Germline-derived CDR1 and CDR2 are SNHLY and FYNNEI. Unmatched junction bases numbered 14, after V lost 2 bases and J lost 5 bases. CDR3 length: 18 amino acids.